This T cell receptor (beta chain) was observed in a study of shared clonotypes between healthy human individuals. Trimming took 4 bases from V and 5 from J; bases not matched to a gene: 3. The CDR3 has 14 amino acids. Germline V gives CDR1 MNHNS, CDR2 SASEGT. TCRdb's copy holds only in-frame clones and misses some; the assay was immunoSEQ multiplex PCR. The sample holds about 2,500,000 clones, approximately 90% seen once. The TCR sequence derives from a man in his late teens or twenties in good health. The genes are TRBV6-1 and TRBJ2-5; TRBD1 matches at 11 bases. Sequenced material: naive CD4+ T cells sorted from blood. Subset indicated: CD45RA+ positively selected. The CDR3 region is CASSGTGGGETQYF. CDR3 DNA: TGTGCCAGCAGTGGGACAGGGGGCGGTGAGACCCAGTACTTC.